This T cell receptor beta chain was found in a study of CD4+ T cells in melanoma. The method was immunoSEQ multiplex PCR; TCRdb's version includes in-frame clones alone and lacks a portion of them. Counted here are 110,000 to 150,000 clones, approximately 91% occurring once; the ten biggest clones make up over 1.5%. The CDR3 sequence is 14 residues long. Trimming removed 4 bases from V and 7 bases from J; junction bases left unmatched: 6. Germline CDR1 SGHRS, CDR2 YFSETQ. The gene calls are TRBV5-1 and TRBJ2-7, with TRBD2 matching 12 bases. The sequence came from a human donor with melanoma. This CDR3 reads CASSPLTSGGEQYF. CDR3 in DNA: TGCGCCAGCAGCCCATTGACTAGCGGGGGAGAGCAGTACTTC.